One sample yielded the 5 T cell receptor beta chains listed below, sequenced in a study of cytomegalovirus exposure and HLA in healthy donors. PCR used 60 Vbeta primers and 13 Jbeta primers. Clones were read by immunoSEQ multiplex PCR, and TCRdb kept only the in-frame ones, dropping some. The repertoire holds about 180,000 clones, with roughly 75% as singletons. Sequenced: PBMCs. Receptors originate from a man aged 35 to 55 in good health and CMV-seronegative.

The chain carries TRBV7-9 and TRBJ2-7; D is perhaps TRBD1 (7 bases). The CDR3 runs 15 residues. Trimming took 4 bases from V and 4 from J, leaving 17 bases between them. Germline V gives CDR1 SEHNR, CDR2 FQNEAQ (reference sequence). This CDR3 is CASSWGRGRGYEQYF. Here the CDR3 DNA reads TGTGCCAGCAGCTGGGGGCGGGGCAGGGGGTACGAGCAGTACTTC.

The genes are TRBV13 and TRBJ2-4; 7 bases are shared with TRBD1. The CDR3 has 17 amino acids. The J segment lost 0 bases and the V segment lost 0 bases, leaving 5 bases of the junction unmatched. Germline V gene sequence: CDR1 PRHDT, CDR2 FYEKMQ (reference sequence). CDR3 protein: CASSLGQGPLAKNIQYF. The CDR3 DNA reads as TGTGCCAGCAGCTTAGGACAGGGGCCCTTAGCCAAAAACATTCAGTACTTC.

The chain is built from TRBV6-5 and TRBJ1-2, with D unresolved. Trimming took off 0 bases at V and 0 bases at J, with 5 bases between the two ends. Germline CDR1 and CDR2: MNHEY and SVGAGI. This CDR3 region has 14 residues. CDR3 loop: CASSYSGTNYGYTF. CDR3 bases: TGTGCCAGCAGTTACTCTGGCACTAACTATGGCTACACCTTC.

The chain employs TRBV5-4 and TRBJ2-1; the match to TRBD2 covers 7 bases. The germline CDR1 and CDR2 sequences are SGHNT and YYREEE (reference sequence). This CDR3 region has 15 residues. Trimming at V came to 0 bases and at J to 3 bases, leaving 3 bases not matched to a gene. This CDR3 reads CASSLGGSRYNEQFF. The CDR3 DNA follows: TGTGCCAGCAGCTTGGGCGGGAGCCGCTACAATGAGCAGTTCTTC. Full variable domain (outside the CDR3, taken from reference TRBV5-4 and TRBJ2-1): ETGVTQSPTHLIKTRGQQVTLRCSSQSGHNTVSWYQQALGQGPQFIFQYYREEENGRGNFPPRFSGLQFPNYSSELNVNALELDDSALYLCASSLGGSRYNEQFFGPGTRLTVL.

This clone has more than one count but fewer than ten. The V gene is TRBV27, the J gene TRBJ2-2; possible D gene TRBD2, 5 bases. The CDR3 runs to 16 residues. Germline V gives CDR1 MNHEY, CDR2 SMNVEV (reference sequence). The V end lost 5 bases, the J end lost 1 base, and 14 bases lay between the germline ends. The CDR3 spells CASSPGVARNTGELFF. The CDR3 DNA sequence: TGTGCCAGCAGTCCCGGGGTAGCGCGGAACACCGGGGAGCTGTTTTTT.